This T cell receptor (beta chain) was identified in a study of CD8+ T cells in alopecia areata. Sequencing relied on a cDNA template that was reverse transcribed from extracted RNA. Method: immunoSEQ multiplex PCR; TCRdb's copy keeps in-frame clones and lacks some. The table has about 150,000 clones, approximately 50% seen once; the top ten hold over 5.5%. What was sequenced was CD4+ T cells sorted from blood. The clonotype was recovered from a human donor with alopecia areata.

The CDR3 region has the DNA TGTGCCAGCAGCTTGCGGACCGGGGACGAGCAGTACTTC. Its translation: CASSLRTGDEQYF. The gene calls are TRBV5-6 and TRBJ2-7, with D possibly TRBD2 on 5 matching bases. Trimming pared 1 base from V and 5 bases from J, leaving 10 bases between. Germline lookup yields CDR1 SGHDT and CDR2 YYEEEE. The CDR3 is 13 residues long. Based on the CDR3 plus reference TRBV5-6 and TRBJ2-7, the full variable domain is DAGVTQSPTHLIKTRGQQVTLRCSPKSGHDTVSWYQQALGQGPQFIFQYYEEEERQRGNFPDRFSGHQFPNYSSELNVNALLLGDSALYLCASSLRTGDEQYFGPGTRLTVT.